This T cell receptor beta chain derives from a study of blood T cells in healthy people across ages. The use of a sample-barcoded 5' primer and a J-beta primer mix characterized a second PCR of roughly 6 to 11 cycles. Each cDNA molecule was tagged by a template-switch adaptor with 12 random nucleotides. TCRdb reprocessed the 5' RACE reads with MiXCR, giving one entry per CDR3 protein. The sample has about 1.1 million distinct CDR3 sequences; roughly two fifths are singletons. In its sample, this clonotype was seen a few times. What it binds is not known. Trimming stripped 4 bases from V and 0 bases from J, with 8 bases between. Per germline, CDR1 MNHEY and CDR2 SVGAGI. The length of the CDR3 is 14 residues. The study, taken as a whole, reports: PBMCs left unsorted prevented a conclusive naive versus antigen-experienced comparison. Versus aged donors, long-lived donors had higher diversity and more naive CD4+ cells.

This chain links TRBV6-5 with TRBJ2-3; D possibly corresponds to TRBD2 (6 bases). The TCR originated in a young man in good health. The specimen sequenced was blood. CDR3 residues: CASSWDFSTDTQYF. Written as DNA, the CDR3 is TGTGCCAGCAGTTGGGACTTTAGCACAGATACGCAGTATTTT.